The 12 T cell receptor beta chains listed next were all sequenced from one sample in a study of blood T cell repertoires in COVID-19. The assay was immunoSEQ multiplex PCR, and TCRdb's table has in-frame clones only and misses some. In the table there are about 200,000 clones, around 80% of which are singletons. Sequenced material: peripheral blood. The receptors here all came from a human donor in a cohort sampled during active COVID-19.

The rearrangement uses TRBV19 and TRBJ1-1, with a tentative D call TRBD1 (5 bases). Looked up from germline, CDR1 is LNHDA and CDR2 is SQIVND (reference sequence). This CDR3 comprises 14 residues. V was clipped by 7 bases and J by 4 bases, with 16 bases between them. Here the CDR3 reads CASTAGRGGTEAFF. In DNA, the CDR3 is TGTGCCAGTACCGCGGGGCGGGGAGGCACTGAAGCTTTCTTT.

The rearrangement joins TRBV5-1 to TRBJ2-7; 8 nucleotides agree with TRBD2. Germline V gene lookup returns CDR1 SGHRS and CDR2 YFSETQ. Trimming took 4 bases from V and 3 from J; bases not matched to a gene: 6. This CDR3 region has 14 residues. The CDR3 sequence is CASSPDGGDYEQYV. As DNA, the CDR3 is TGCGCCAGCAGCCCCGACGGGGGGGACTACGAGCAGTACGTC.

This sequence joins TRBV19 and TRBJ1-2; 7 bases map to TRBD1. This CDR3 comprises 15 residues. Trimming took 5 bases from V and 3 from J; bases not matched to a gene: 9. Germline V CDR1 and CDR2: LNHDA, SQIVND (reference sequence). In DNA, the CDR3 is TGTGCCAGTAGTCTTGGGACAGATTTTTACTATGGCTACACCTTC. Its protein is CASSLGTDFYYGYTF.

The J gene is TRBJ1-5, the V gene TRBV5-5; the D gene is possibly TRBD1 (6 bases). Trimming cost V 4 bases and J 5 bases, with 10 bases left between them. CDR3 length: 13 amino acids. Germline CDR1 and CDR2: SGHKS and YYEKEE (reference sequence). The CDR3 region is CASSQDSDQPQHF. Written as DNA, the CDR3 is TGTGCCAGCAGCCAGGACAGCGATCAGCCCCAGCATTTT.

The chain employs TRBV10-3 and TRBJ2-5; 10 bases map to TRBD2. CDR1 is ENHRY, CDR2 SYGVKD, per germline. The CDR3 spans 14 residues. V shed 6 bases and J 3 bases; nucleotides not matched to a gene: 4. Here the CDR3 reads CAISGTSVEETQYF. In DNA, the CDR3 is TGTGCCATCAGCGGGACTAGCGTTGAAGAGACCCAGTACTTC.

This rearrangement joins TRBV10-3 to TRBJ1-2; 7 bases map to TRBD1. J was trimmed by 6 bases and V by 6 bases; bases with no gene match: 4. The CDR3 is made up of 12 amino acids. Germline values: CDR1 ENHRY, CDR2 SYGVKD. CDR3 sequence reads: CAIRATGDGYTF. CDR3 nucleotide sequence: TGTGCCATCAGAGCCACAGGGGATGGCTACACCTTC.

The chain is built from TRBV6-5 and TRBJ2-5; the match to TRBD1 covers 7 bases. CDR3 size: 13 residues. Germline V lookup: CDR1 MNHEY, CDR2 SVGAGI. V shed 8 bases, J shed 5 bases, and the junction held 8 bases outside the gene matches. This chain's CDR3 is CASSRGSGETQYF. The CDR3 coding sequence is TGTGCCAGCTCCAGGGGGAGTGGTGAGACCCAGTACTTC.

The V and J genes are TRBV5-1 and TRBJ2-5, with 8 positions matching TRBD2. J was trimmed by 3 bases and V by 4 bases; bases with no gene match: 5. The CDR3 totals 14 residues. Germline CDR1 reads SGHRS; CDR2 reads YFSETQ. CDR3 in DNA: TGCGCCAGCAGCCCCCAAGCGGGGGAAGAGACCCAGTACTTC. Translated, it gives CASSPQAGEETQYF.

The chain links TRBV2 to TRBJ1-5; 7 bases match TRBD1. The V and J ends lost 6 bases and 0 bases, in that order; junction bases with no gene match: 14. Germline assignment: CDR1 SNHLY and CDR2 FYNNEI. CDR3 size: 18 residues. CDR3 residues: CASRQTSQGTYSNQPQHF. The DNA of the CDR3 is TGTGCCAGCAGACAAACCTCACAGGGGACTTATAGCAATCAGCCCCAGCATTTT.

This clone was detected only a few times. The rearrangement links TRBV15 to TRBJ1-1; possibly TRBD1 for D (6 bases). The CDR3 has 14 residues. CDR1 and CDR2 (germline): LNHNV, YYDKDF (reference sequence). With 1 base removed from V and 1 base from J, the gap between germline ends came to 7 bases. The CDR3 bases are TGTGCCACCAGCAGAGCGGGACAGAACACTGAAGCTTTCTTT. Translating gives CATSRAGQNTEAFF.

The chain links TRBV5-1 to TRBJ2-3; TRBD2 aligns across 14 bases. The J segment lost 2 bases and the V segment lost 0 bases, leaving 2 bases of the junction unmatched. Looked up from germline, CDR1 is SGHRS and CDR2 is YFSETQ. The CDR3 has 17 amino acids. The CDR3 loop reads CASSLGLAGGTTDTQYF. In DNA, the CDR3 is TGCGCCAGCAGCTTGGGACTAGCGGGAGGGACCACAGATACGCAGTATTTT.

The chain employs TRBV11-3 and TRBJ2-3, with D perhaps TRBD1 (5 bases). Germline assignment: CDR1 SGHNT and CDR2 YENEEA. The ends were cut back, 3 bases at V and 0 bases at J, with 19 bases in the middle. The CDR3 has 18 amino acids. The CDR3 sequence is CASSLGLGIRQSTDTQYF. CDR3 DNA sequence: TGTGCCAGCAGCTTGGGATTGGGAATCCGACAGAGCACAGATACGCAGTATTTT.